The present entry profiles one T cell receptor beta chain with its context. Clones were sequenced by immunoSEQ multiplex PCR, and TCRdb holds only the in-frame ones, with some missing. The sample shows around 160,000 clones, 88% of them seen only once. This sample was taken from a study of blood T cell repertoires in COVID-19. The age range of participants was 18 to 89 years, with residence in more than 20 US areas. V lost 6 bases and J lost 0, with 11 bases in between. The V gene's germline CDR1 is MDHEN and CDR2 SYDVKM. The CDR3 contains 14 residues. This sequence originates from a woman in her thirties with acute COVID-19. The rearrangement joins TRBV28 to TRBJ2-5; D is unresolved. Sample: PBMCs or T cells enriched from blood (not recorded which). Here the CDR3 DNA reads TGTGCCAGCAGGACGAGACTGTACCAAGAGACCCAGTACTTC. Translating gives CASRTRLYQETQYF.